The T cell receptor beta chain described here comes from a study of shared clonotypes between healthy human individuals. General observations from the study: Larger richness was generally estimated for naive than memory subsets.

Terminally differentiated effector memory CD45RA+ cells were left out of the naive CD8 fraction, which was CD45RO-negative and positively selected for CCR7. Measured with immunoSEQ multiplex PCR; TCRdb has only the in-frame clones, and not every one. The table lists around 2.1 million clones, roughly 91% of them singletons. This CDR3 spans 13 amino acids. V gave up 4 bases and J gave up 6 bases, with 12 bases separating them. Germline V gives CDR1 MNHEY, CDR2 SVGAGI. With regard to this clone: Antigen specificity is unknown.

The chain employs TRBV6-5 and TRBJ1-2; D is uncertain. The sequence came from a man aged 18 to 35 in good health. Some clones in this sample may be carry-over from other donors' samples. Sequenced material: naive CD8+ T cells from PBMCs. Here the CDR3 DNA reads TGTGCCAGCAGTTCCATCCGAGACCATGGCTACACCTTC. Amino acids: CASSSIRDHGYTF.